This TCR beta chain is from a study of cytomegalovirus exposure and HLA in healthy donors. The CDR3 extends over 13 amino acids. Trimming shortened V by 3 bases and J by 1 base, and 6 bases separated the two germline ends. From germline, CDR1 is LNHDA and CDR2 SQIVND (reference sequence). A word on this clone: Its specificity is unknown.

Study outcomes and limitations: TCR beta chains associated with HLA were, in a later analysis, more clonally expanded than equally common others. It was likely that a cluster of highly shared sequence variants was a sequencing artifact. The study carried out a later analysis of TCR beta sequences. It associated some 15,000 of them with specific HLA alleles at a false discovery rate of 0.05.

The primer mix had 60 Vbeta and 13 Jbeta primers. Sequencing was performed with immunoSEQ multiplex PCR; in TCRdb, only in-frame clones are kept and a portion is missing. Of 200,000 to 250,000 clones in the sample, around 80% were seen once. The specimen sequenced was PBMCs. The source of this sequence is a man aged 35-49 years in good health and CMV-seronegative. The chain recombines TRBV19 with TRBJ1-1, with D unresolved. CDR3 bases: TGTGCCAGTAGTATGGGCAGGAACACTGAAGCTTTCTTT. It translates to CASSMGRNTEAFF.